Sequencing of this T cell receptor beta chain was carried out in a study of OX40 agonist ivuxolimab in advanced cancers. A note on the overall study: Ivuxolimab was a fully human IgG2 agonistic monoclonal antibody targeting the costimulatory receptor OX40 (CD134). Intravenous ivuxolimab was administered to patients every 2 weeks at six dose levels: 0.01, 0.1, 0.3, 1.5, 3 and 10 mg/kg. Of the approximately 53 patients in dose escalation, about 20 had hepatocellular carcinoma, about 15 had melanoma, 9 had renal cell carcinoma and 9 had head and neck cancer. A male proportion of under 85% and a mean age of roughly 55 years, ranging from 23 to 79, were recorded for the dose-escalation cohort. Patients were allowed to have had prior anti-PD-1, anti-PD-L1 or anti-CTLA-4 therapy, and approximately 40% of the dose-escalation patients had previously received checkpoint inhibitors. Three dose-escalation patients achieved partial responses, one with hepatocellular carcinoma and two with cutaneous melanoma. Peripheral TCRbeta sequencing aimed to test whether ivuxolimab altered TCR sequence diversity and caused clonal T-cell expansion. The monotherapy dose-escalation portion (N of about 50 patients) of the phase I ivuxolimab trial is reported in the paper.

What the authors observed across the whole study: At doses of 0.1 to 3.0 mg/kg, clonal expansion of both CD4+ and CD8+ T cells in blood was seen between baseline and week 6. After ivuxolimab, more expanded clones were found on average in CD8+ T cells than in CD4+ T cells. The antigen specificity of the peripheral T cells that underwent clonal expansion was not determined. In partial responders in the 0.1-3.0 mg/kg groups, normalized peripheral clonal expansion was found to be among the lowest, especially among CD8+ T cells. Low levels of normalized T-cell clonal expansion were also shown by some nonresponding patients.

Genomic DNA was extracted from sorted cells for sequencing of the TCRbeta CDR3 region. TCRbeta CDR3 regions were sequenced using the immunoSEQ Assay. The immuneACCESS repertoire file appears here via TCRdb, limited to in-frame rearrangements. These files lack a portion of the clones; in checked studies, under half of the deficit traces to unresolved V genes, and the cause of the others is not known. The sample yields under 95,000 clones; around nine tenths were counted once. The biggest ten clones account for approximately 0.76% of the sample. A note on this clone: What this receptor recognizes is not known. Base qualities are not recorded, but no much larger clone differs from it by a single base.

The germline V gene (reference sequence) provides CDR1 GTSNPN and CDR2 SVGIG. The CDR3 runs 12 residues from the cysteine to the phenylalanine. Just the 36-base CDR3 DNA is kept, in frame starting at base 1. V lost 6 bases and J lost 6 bases; the stretch between them is 14 bases long. Patients with a history of autoimmune disease or receiving systemic immunosuppression were excluded from the trial. In every dose cohort, peripheral blood was drawn for TCR sequencing at baseline, cycle 4 day 1, and cycle 7 day 1. The samples were drawn from a first-in-human, open-label, multicenter phase I dose-escalation trial of ivuxolimab. Adults with locally advanced or metastatic melanoma, renal cell, hepatocellular, or head and neck squamous cell carcinoma were enrolled in the trial. CD4+ and CD8+ T cells were sorted separately from peripheral blood before TCR sequencing.

The origin of this receptor is an adult with an advanced solid tumor such as melanoma, head and neck, liver or kidney cancer. This sample comprised CD4+ or CD8+ T cells sorted from blood, obtained in a trial of the OX40 agonist ivuxolimab. Recombination linked TRBV30 to TRBJ1-1; the D gene is not confidently resolved. The encoded CDR3 is CACSRASAEAFF. At the DNA level, the sequence is TGTGCCTGCTCAAGGGCCTCTGCTGAAGCTTTCTTT.